This T cell receptor (beta chain) stems from a study of blood T cell repertoires in COVID-19. About the research overall: T cells, B-cell-depleted T cells, or PBMCs provided the cDNA or gDNA that served as material.

The CDR3 runs 15 residues. Germline CDR1 and CDR2: MRHNA and SNTAGT. V shed 0 bases and J shed 10 bases, with 15 bases lying between them. As originally analysed: Using reference gene primer amplification, nucleated cell counts were estimated. Only in-frame clones appear in the TCRdb table, and some are missing; sequencing was by immunoSEQ multiplex PCR. V and J calls and clone size are as listed in that table; D and trimming were resolved from the DNA. The sample has over 150,000 clones; roughly 80% are singletons. Input material: peripheral blood. This rearrangement joins TRBV6-4 to TRBJ1-4, with D possibly being TRBD1 (5 bases). The source is an elderly man with acute or convalescent COVID-19. CDR3 in amino acids: CASSDSVSGSGKLFF. The CDR3 region has the DNA TGTGCCAGCAGTGACTCTGTATCAGGGTCAGGAAAACTGTTTTTT.